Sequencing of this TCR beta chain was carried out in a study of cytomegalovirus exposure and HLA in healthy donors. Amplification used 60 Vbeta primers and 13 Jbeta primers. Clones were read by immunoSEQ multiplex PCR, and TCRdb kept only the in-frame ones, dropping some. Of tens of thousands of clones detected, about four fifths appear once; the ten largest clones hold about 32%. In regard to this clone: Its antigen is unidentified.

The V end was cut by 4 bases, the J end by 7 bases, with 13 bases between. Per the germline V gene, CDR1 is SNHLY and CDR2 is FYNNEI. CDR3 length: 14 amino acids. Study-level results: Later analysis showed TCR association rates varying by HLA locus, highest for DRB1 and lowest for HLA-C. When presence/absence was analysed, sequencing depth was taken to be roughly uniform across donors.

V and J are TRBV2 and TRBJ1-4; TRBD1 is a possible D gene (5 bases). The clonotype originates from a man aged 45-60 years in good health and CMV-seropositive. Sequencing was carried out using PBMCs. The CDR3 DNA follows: TGTGCCAGCAGTGGGGGCCTACCGGGTGAAAAACTGTTTTTT. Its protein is CASSGGLPGEKLFF.